One and the same sample provided the 19 T cell receptor beta chains below, sequenced in a study of blood T cell repertoires in COVID-19. TCRdb keeps only in-frame clones here, not all; method: immunoSEQ multiplex PCR. The repertoire holds approximately 210,000 clones, with approximately 80% as singletons. Source material: peripheral blood. These receptors all come from a man aged 30 to 39 with active or convalescent COVID-19.

This clone was seen just once. This rearrangement joins TRBV5-1 to TRBJ1-2, with a possible D match to TRBD1 (5 bases). The CDR3 totals 13 residues. Germline CDR1 reads SGHRS; CDR2 reads YFSETQ. The V gene lost 4 bases and the J gene lost 5 bases, with 12 bases spanning the gap. Written as DNA, the CDR3 is TGCGCCAGCAGCCCTCAGGGTGCTTATGGCTACACCTTC. This sequence encodes CASSPQGAYGYTF.

This chain links TRBV4-1 with TRBJ1-6; 8 bases are shared with TRBD1. The trim removed 1 base at V and 10 bases at J, leaving 6 bases unmatched. The CDR3 sequence is 15 residues long. In germline, CDR1 is MGHRA, CDR2 YSYEKL. DNA of the CDR3: TGCGCCAGCAGCCAAGCGGACAGGGCCCGATCACCCCTCCACTTT. It specifies CASSQADRARSPLHF.

V gene TRBV9 combines with J gene TRBJ2-5; TRBD2 aligns across 15 bases. The V and J ends lost 2 bases and 1 base, in that order; junction bases with no gene match: 3. Germline V CDR1 and CDR2: SGDLS, YYNGEE. CDR3 length: 17 amino acids. The CDR3 here is CASSVGTSGGPQETQYF. The DNA for the CDR3 is TGTGCCAGCAGCGTTGGGACTAGCGGGGGGCCCCAAGAGACCCAGTACTTC.

The rearrangement joins TRBV5-6 to TRBJ1-2; possible D gene TRBD1, 5 bases. The V end lost 4 bases, the J end lost 0 bases, and 16 bases lay between the germline ends. Germline CDR1 reads SGHDT; CDR2 reads YYEEEE. This CDR3 contains 16 residues. CDR3 residues: CASSGEQVRSNYGYTF. The CDR3 DNA follows: TGTGCCAGCAGCGGGGAACAGGTCCGCTCTAACTATGGCTACACCTTC.

V usage is TRBV18 and J usage is TRBJ2-7; maybe TRBD1 (6 bases). V lost 4 bases and J 4 bases, leaving 11 bases between the germline ends. The CDR3 sequence is 13 residues long. From germline, CDR1 is KGHSH and CDR2 LQKENI. DNA of the CDR3: TGTGCCAGCTCACGGGACACCCTTTACGAGCAGTACTTC. It codes for CASSRDTLYEQYF.

CDR3 sequence reads: CASSRLAGGPYEQYF. The CDR3 DNA reads as TGTGCCAGCAGCCGACTAGCGGGAGGGCCGTACGAGCAGTACTTC. This chain uses TRBV6-2 or TRBV6-3 with TRBJ2-7; 14 bases map to TRBD2. Losses at the gene ends were 6 bases for V and 4 bases for J; bases not matched to a gene: 5. Per the germline V gene, CDR1 is MNHEY and CDR2 is SVGEGT. The CDR3 spans 15 residues.

The chain combines TRBV30 with TRBJ1-4; weak D call: TRBD1 (5 bases). CDR1 and CDR2 from the germline V gene are GTSNPN and SVGIG (reference sequence). Trimming took off 1 base at V and 3 bases at J, with 9 bases between the two ends. The CDR3 covers 14 residues. CDR3 sequence: CAWSADTSNEKLFF. CDR3 nucleotides: TGTGCCTGGAGTGCGGACACCTCTAATGAAAAACTGTTTTTT.

For this clone: Just one base apart from a much larger clone, this may be a read error. The chain combines TRBV27 with TRBJ2-1; 8 nucleotides agree with TRBD2. The CDR3 runs to 15 residues. J gave up 3 bases and V 3 bases, and 4 bases lay outside the gene matches. Germline values: CDR1 MNHEY, CDR2 SMNVEV (reference sequence). CDR3 nucleotide sequence: TGTGCCAGCAGTTTTATCGGGACTAGCTACAATGAGCAGTTCTTC. The encoded protein is CASSFIGTSYNEQFF.

The rearrangement links TRBV5-8 to TRBJ1-1; weak D call: TRBD1 (5 bases). Trimming cost V 0 bases and J 10 bases, with 10 bases left between them. Looked up from germline, CDR1 is SGHTS and CDR2 is YDEGEE. The CDR3 covers 12 residues. The DNA for the CDR3 is TGTGCCAGCAGCTTGGACGGGGGTCGAGCTTTCTTT. Translated: CASSLDGGRAFF.

The rearrangement joins TRBV18 to TRBJ2-1; 9 bases fit TRBD2. V shed 2 bases and J 4 bases; nucleotides not matched to a gene: 3. The CDR3 contains 15 residues. Germline V gives CDR1 KGHSH, CDR2 LQKENI. The CDR3 DNA is TGTGCCAGCTCACCAGGCGCGGGAGGGTACAATGAGCAGTTCTTC. Protein product: CASSPGAGGYNEQFF.

The chain is built from TRBV7-2 and TRBJ2-7; 7 bases agree with TRBD1. J lost 2 bases, V lost 3 bases, and 7 bases had no gene match. This CDR3 region has 15 residues. Germline CDR1 reads SGHTA; CDR2 reads FQGNSA. CDR3 sequence (DNA): TGTGCCAGCAGCTTTAACAGGGGTAGTCCCTACGAGCAGTACTTC. It encodes CASSFNRGSPYEQYF.

This chain joins TRBV9 and TRBJ2-7, with 11 positions matching TRBD1. After removal of 4 bases from V and 4 bases from J, the junction contained 7 bases not matched to a gene. Germline assignment: CDR1 SGDLS and CDR2 YYNGEE. The CDR3 is 15 residues long. This chain's CDR3 is CASSKFGQGAYEQYF. CDR3 nucleotide sequence: TGTGCCAGCAGCAAGTTCGGACAGGGGGCTTACGAGCAGTACTTC.

The chain uses TRBV10-3 and TRBJ2-1, with 10 bases identical to TRBD2. Trimming removed 8 bases from V and 4 bases from J; junction bases left unmatched: 8. Germline V gene data show CDR1 as ENHRY and CDR2 as SYGVKD. The CDR3 is made up of 15 amino acids. The CDR3 here is CAIGGKREGYNEQFF. CDR3 DNA: TGTGCCATCGGAGGGAAGCGGGAGGGGTACAATGAGCAGTTCTTC.

The CDR3: CASSTPGLPRETQYF. CDR3 nucleotide sequence: TGTGCCAGTAGTACCCCGGGACTTCCTCGGGAGACCCAGTACTTC. V usage is TRBV19 and J usage is TRBJ2-5; weak D call: TRBD2 (6 bases). This CDR3 comprises 15 residues. Germline CDR1 and CDR2: LNHDA and SQIVND (reference sequence). V gave up 4 bases and J gave up 5 bases, with 17 bases separating them.

The rearrangement joins TRBV7-2 to TRBJ2-7; D perhaps matches TRBD2 (6 bases). The CDR3 is 15 amino acids. Germline lookup yields CDR1 SGHTA and CDR2 FQGNSA. The V gene lost 1 base and the J gene lost 0 bases, with 10 bases spanning the gap. The CDR3 region has the DNA TGTGCCAGCAGCTTAGGCGGGGCCTCCTCCTACGAGCAGTACTTC. Protein product: CASSLGGASSYEQYF.

J is TRBJ2-7 and V is TRBV5-4; D is perhaps TRBD1 (6 bases). The V and J ends lost 0 bases and 3 bases respectively, with 7 bases between them. CDR1 is SGHNT, CDR2 YYREEE, per germline (reference sequence). The length of the CDR3 is 13 residues. This CDR3 reads CASSLVGGYEQYF. In nucleotides, the CDR3 is TGTGCCAGCAGCTTGGTAGGGGGCTACGAGCAGTACTTC.

The rearrangement joins TRBV19 to TRBJ1-1; D is unresolved. The CDR3 totals 12 residues. Germline V lookup: CDR1 LNHDA, CDR2 SQIVND (reference sequence). The V end was cut by 1 base, the J end by 7 bases, with 7 bases between. This CDR3 is CASSIGGGEAFF. The CDR3 region has the DNA TGTGCCAGTAGTATAGGAGGAGGTGAAGCTTTCTTT.

The rearrangement joins TRBV10-2 to TRBJ1-5; D not resolved. Germline CDR1 WSHSY, CDR2 SAAADI. Trimming stripped 2 bases from V and 5 bases from J, with 7 bases between. The CDR3 consists of 13 residues. In DNA, the CDR3 is TGCGCCAGCAGTGAGAGACTTTATCAGCCCCAGCATTTT. Translation: CASSERLYQPQHF.

This chain links TRBV28 with TRBJ1-2, with D hard to call. The V end lost 6 bases, the J end lost 2 bases, and 10 bases lay between the germline ends. The CDR3 is made up of 13 amino acids. Germline CDR1 and CDR2: MDHEN and SYDVKM. The CDR3 DNA reads TGTGCCAGCAGCCCGGGCGGGAACTATGGCTACACCTTC. This translates into CASSPGGNYGYTF.